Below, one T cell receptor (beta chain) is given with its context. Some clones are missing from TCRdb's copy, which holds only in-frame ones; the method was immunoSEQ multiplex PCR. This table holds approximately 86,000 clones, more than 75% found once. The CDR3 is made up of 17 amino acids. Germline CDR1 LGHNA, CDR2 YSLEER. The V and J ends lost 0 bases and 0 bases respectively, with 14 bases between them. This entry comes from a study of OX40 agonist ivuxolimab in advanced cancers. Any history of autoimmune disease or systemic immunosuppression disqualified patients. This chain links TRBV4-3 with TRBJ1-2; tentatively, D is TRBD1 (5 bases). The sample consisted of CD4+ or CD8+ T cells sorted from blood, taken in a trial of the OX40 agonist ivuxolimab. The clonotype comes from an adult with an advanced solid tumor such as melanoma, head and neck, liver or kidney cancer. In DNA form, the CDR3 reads TGCGCCAGCAGCCAAGATTGGGGCAGAGTTACTAACTATGGCTACACCTTC. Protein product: CASSQDWGRVTNYGYTF.